This TCR beta chain is drawn from a study of radiotherapy plus CTLA-4 blockade in lung cancer. The method was immunoSEQ multiplex PCR; TCRdb's version includes in-frame clones alone and lacks a portion of them. Seen here are 50,000 to 75,000 clones, 77% observed once, and the top ten hold about 4.5%. CDR1 is SGHTA, CDR2 FQGNSA, per germline. The CDR3 is 17 residues long. V was clipped by 4 bases and J by 7 bases; unmatched bases: 15. This receptor was taken from a human donor with non-small cell lung cancer who had a complete response to radiotherapy plus ipilimumab. The sequenced sample was peripheral blood, obtained from a patient treated with radiotherapy plus ipilimumab. The V and J genes are TRBV7-2 and TRBJ1-2, with 10 bases matching TRBD1. This CDR3 reads CASSSTGGAGVVTGYTF. CDR3 nucleotides: TGTGCCAGCAGCTCGACAGGGGGCGCTGGAGTAGTCACTGGCTACACCTTC.